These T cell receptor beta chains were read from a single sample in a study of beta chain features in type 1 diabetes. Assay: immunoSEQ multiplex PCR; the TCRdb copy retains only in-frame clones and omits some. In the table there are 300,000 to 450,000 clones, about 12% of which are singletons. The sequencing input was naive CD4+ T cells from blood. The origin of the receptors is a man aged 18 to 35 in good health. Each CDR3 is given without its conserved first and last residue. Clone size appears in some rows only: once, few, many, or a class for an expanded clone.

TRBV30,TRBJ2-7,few,AWSVRGGQT
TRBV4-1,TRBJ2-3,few,ASSRTGASTDTQY
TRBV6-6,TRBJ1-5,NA,ASRRTGGSNQPQH
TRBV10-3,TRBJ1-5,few,AISEGGGPDQPQH
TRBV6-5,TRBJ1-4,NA,ASSRGRPNEKLF
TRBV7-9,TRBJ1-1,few,ASSIQENTEAF
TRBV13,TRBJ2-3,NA,ASSGGGGHFTDTQY
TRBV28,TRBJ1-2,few,AIQTYTGGYGYT
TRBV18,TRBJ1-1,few,ASSRENTEAF
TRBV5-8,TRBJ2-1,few,ASSLSGFSYNEQF
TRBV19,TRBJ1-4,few,ASQGAATNEKLF
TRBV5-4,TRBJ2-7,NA,ASSPSAERSSYEQY
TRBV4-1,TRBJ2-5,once,ASSRQTSIQETQY
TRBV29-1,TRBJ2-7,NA,SVRAGDRGADYEQY
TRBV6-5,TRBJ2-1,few,ASVRDRGNEQF
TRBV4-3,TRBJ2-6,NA,ASSHGGRGISGANVLT
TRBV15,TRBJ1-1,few,ATIIGTGRDTEAF
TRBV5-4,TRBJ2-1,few,ASSSGLAGRFSYNEQF
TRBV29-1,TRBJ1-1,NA,SVDFNMNTEAF
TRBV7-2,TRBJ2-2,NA,ASSLAWGLGTGELF
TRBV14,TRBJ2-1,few,ASSQRTGGYEQF
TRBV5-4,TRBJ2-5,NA,ASSFRGGEFRQETQY
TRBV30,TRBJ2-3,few,AWSVRGLAGDTQY
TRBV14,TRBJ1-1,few,ASSSTSFTEAF
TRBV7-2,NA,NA,ASSLQGSGETQY
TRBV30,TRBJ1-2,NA,AWTPDRADYGYT
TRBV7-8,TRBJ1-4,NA,ASSPNRRVGEKLF
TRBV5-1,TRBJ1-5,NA,ASSLGSGAGGNQPQH
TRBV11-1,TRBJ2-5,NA,ASSSPPGLVQY
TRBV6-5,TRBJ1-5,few,ASSSTGTGIRPQH
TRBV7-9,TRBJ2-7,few,ASSEGRLTYEQY
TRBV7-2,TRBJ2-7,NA,ASSSGDVYEQY
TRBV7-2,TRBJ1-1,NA,ASSKDRVFTEAF
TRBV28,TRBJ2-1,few,ASSSTLAEPPYNEQF
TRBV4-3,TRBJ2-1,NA,ASSQDRGSYNEQF
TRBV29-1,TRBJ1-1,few,SDLQGENTEAF
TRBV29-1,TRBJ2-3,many,SACATVVDTQY
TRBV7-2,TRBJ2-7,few,ASSLSSSTTYEQY
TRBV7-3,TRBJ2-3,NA,ASSPEREGVTQY
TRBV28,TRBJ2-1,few,ASGGSSYNEQF